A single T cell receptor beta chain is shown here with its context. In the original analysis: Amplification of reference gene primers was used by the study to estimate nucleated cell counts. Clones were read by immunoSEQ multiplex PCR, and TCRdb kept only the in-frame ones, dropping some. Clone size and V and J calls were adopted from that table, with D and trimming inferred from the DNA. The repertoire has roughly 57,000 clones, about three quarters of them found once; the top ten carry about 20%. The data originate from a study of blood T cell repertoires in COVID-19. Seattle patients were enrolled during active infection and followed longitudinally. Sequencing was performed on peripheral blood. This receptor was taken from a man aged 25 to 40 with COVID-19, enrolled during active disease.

CDR3 nucleotides: TGTGCCAGCAGCCGGAGTGTGGTATACACTGAAGCTTTCTTT. Its translation is CASSRSVVYTEAFF. The chain is built from TRBV7-9 and TRBJ1-1; no clear D gene. V was cut by 5 bases and J by 3 bases, with 13 bases left in between. The germline V gene encodes CDR1 SEHNR and CDR2 FQNEAQ (reference sequence). CDR3 length: 14 amino acids.